Presented here are 28 T cell receptor beta chains from one specimen sequenced in a study of blood T cell repertoires in COVID-19. The assay was immunoSEQ multiplex PCR, and TCRdb's table has in-frame clones only and misses some. The data hold about 120,000 clones, with 86% observed a single time. Sequencing was done on a sample of peripheral blood. Source of these receptors: a man aged 35 to 55 with acute or convalescent COVID-19.

The rearrangement links TRBV9 to TRBJ2-3; no firm D call. Germline lookup yields CDR1 SGDLS and CDR2 YYNGEE. V lost 0 bases and J 6 bases, leaving 8 bases between the germline ends. CDR3 size: 13 residues. The CDR3 spells CASSVDSMDTQYF. Here the CDR3 DNA reads TGTGCCAGCAGCGTAGACTCGATGGATACGCAGTATTTT.

This clone was detected once. The J gene is TRBJ2-7, the V gene TRBV27; possible D gene TRBD2, 7 bases. The CDR3 is 15 residues long. CDR1 is MNHEY and CDR2 is SMNVEV in the germline V gene (reference sequence). Trimming pared 1 base from V and 2 bases from J, leaving 12 bases between. The CDR3 region is CASSLLRGLPYEQYF. CDR3 sequence (DNA): TGTGCCAGCAGTTTATTGCGGGGGCTCCCCTACGAGCAGTACTTC.

The chain couples TRBV5-1 to TRBJ2-2; 9 positions agree with TRBD2. CDR1 and CDR2 from the germline V gene are SGHRS and YFSETQ. The CDR3 length is 15 residues. V trimming: 8 bases; J trimming: 1 base; junction bases outside the gene matches: 6. CDR3 sequence: CASRRTSENTGELFF. In DNA, the CDR3 is TGCGCCAGTCGTCGGACTAGCGAGAACACCGGGGAGCTGTTTTTT. The full variable domain, rest sourced from reference TRBV5-1 and TRBJ2-2, is KAGVTQTPRYLIKTRGQQVTLSCSPISGHRSVSWYQQTPGQGLQFLFEYFSETQRNKGNFPGRFSGRQFSNSRSEMNVSTLELGDSALYLCASRRTSENTGELFFGEGSRLTVL.

The chain combines TRBV7-2 with TRBJ1-1; a possible D gene is TRBD1 (5 bases). The CDR3 runs to 17 residues. The germline gives CDR1 SGHTA, CDR2 FQGNSA. V was trimmed by 4 bases and J by 4 bases, leaving 22 bases between them. CDR3 sequence: CASSSRAIVGVATEAFF. The CDR3, as DNA: TGTGCCAGCAGCTCCAGAGCTATAGTAGGGGTAGCCACTGAAGCTTTCTTT.

This chain connects TRBV5-1 to TRBJ1-2; D possibly corresponds to TRBD1 (5 bases). The germline V gene has CDR1 SGHRS and CDR2 YFSETQ. The CDR3 spans 16 residues. V shed 4 bases and J shed 1 base, with 17 bases lying between them. The CDR3 DNA reads as TGCGCCAGCAGCCCCTTCGTCTCGGGGGTTAACTATGGCTACACCTTC. Residues: CASSPFVSGVNYGYTF.

The chain recombines TRBV19 with TRBJ1-1; D not certain. CDR1 is LNHDA and CDR2 is SQIVND in the germline V gene (reference sequence). The CDR3 length is 12 residues. V was trimmed by 6 bases and J by 5 bases, leaving 10 bases between them. The DNA for the CDR3 is TGTGCCAGTAGAAGGAGAACTACTGAAGCTTTCTTT. Protein product: CASRRRTTEAFF. The full variable domain, its missing parts supplied by reference TRBV19 and TRBJ1-1, is DGGITQSPKYLFRKEGQNVTLSCEQNLNHDAMYWYRQDPGQGLRLIYYSQIVNDFQKGDIAEGYSVSREKKESFPLTVTSAQKNPTAFYLCASRRRTTEAFFGQGTRLTVV.

Only one count was recorded for this clone. The chain links TRBV12-3 or TRBV12-4 to TRBJ1-6; weak D call: TRBD1 (6 bases). The CDR3 length is 12 residues. The V end was cut by 6 bases, the J end by 12 bases, with 12 bases between. The CDR3 loop is CASSLQGRPLHF. CDR3 nucleotides: TGTGCCAGCAGCCTACAGGGAAGACCCCTCCACTTT.

The gene calls are TRBV27 and TRBJ1-1, with D maybe TRBD1 (5 bases). Germline CDR1 and CDR2: MNHEY and SMNVEV (reference sequence). V lost 7 bases and J 1 base, leaving 10 bases between the germline ends. This CDR3 comprises 13 residues. The CDR3 DNA is TGTGCCAGCACCCCAACAGGGAACACTGAAGCTTTCTTT. This sequence encodes CASTPTGNTEAFF.

The genes are TRBV27 and TRBJ2-7; TRBD2 might be the D (7 bases). CDR3 size: 14 residues. The germline V and J ends were trimmed by 10 bases and 0 bases, with 16 bases remaining between them. Germline lookup yields CDR1 MNHEY and CDR2 SMNVEV (reference sequence). CDR3 loop: CATRGALPSYEQYF. The CDR3, as DNA: TGTGCCACCCGGGGGGCCCTTCCCTCCTACGAGCAGTACTTC.

This clone came up a few times. The rearrangement uses TRBV4-1 and TRBJ1-1; D gene ambiguous. V was cut by 1 base and J by 1 base, with 10 bases left in between. The CDR3 totals 15 residues. Germline loops: CDR1 MGHRA, CDR2 YSYEKL. The CDR3 protein is CASSQVPTGNTEAFF. In nucleotides, the CDR3 is TGCGCCAGCAGCCAAGTACCCACGGGGAACACTGAAGCTTTCTTT.

This rearrangement joins TRBV7-9 to TRBJ2-7; 9 bases fit TRBD1. Germline V gives CDR1 SEHNR, CDR2 FQNEAQ (reference sequence). The CDR3 is 15 residues long. Trimming took 3 bases from V and 1 from J; bases not matched to a gene: 4. The CDR3 DNA sequence: TGTGCCAGCAGCTTCGGGACAGGGCCGTCCTACGAGCAGTACTTC. Its protein is CASSFGTGPSYEQYF.

This chain joins TRBV5-1 and TRBJ2-3; D may be TRBD1 (5 bases). The V and J ends lost 0 bases and 6 bases respectively, with 11 bases between them. This CDR3 is built from 14 residues. Germline assignment: CDR1 SGHRS and CDR2 YFSETQ. The CDR3 DNA reads as TGCGCCAGCAGCTTGGGACAACAGGAGGATACGCAGTATTTT. Encoded protein: CASSLGQQEDTQYF. The full variable domain, with the rest looked up from reference TRBV5-1 and TRBJ2-3, is KAGVTQTPRYLIKTRGQQVTLSCSPISGHRSVSWYQQTPGQGLQFLFEYFSETQRNKGNFPGRFSGRQFSNSRSEMNVSTLELGDSALYLCASSLGQQEDTQYFGPGTRLTVL.

The V call is TRBV5-1, the J call TRBJ2-6; D is perhaps TRBD2 (6 bases). Deletions cut 3 bases from V and 2 bases from J, with 9 bases between. The CDR3 has 15 residues. Germline V gene sequence: CDR1 SGHRS, CDR2 YFSETQ. The CDR3 coding sequence is TGCGCCAGCAGCTGGGGGGAGGCTGGGGCCAACGTCCTGACTTTC. It is translated as CASSWGEAGANVLTF. Combining the CDR3 with reference TRBV5-1 and TRBJ2-6 gives the whole variable domain KAGVTQTPRYLIKTRGQQVTLSCSPISGHRSVSWYQQTPGQGLQFLFEYFSETQRNKGNFPGRFSGRQFSNSRSEMNVSTLELGDSALYLCASSWGEAGANVLTFGAGSRLTVL.

Here the CDR3 reads CASSGGRTKSPLHF. For the CDR3, the DNA is TGTGCCAGCAGTGGTGGCCGAACCAAATCACCCCTCCACTTT. The rearrangement uses TRBV2 and TRBJ1-6; no clear D. Trimming took off 4 bases at V and 10 bases at J, with 14 bases between the two ends. Germline assignment: CDR1 SNHLY and CDR2 FYNNEI. This CDR3 is 14 amino acids long.

The chain uses TRBV5-1 and TRBJ1-5; no reliable D call. The germline V gene has CDR1 SGHRS and CDR2 YFSETQ. This CDR3 comprises 13 residues. V gave up 3 bases and J gave up 9 bases, with 13 bases separating them. CDR3 sequence reads: CASSSYAGGPQHF. For the CDR3, the DNA is TGCGCCAGCAGCTCCTACGCGGGCGGGCCCCAGCATTTT.

The rearrangement joins TRBV3-1 (or the pseudogene TRBV3-2) to TRBJ2-5; D is possibly TRBD2 (5 bases). V was pared by 10 bases and J by 0 bases, with 12 bases between. Germline CDR1 LGHDT, CDR2 YNNKEL (reference sequence). The CDR3 totals 13 residues. In DNA form, the CDR3 reads TGTGCCACGGGGATGGCGGACCAAGAGACCCAGTACTTC. Residues: CATGMADQETQYF.

CDR3 bases: TGTGCCAGCTCACCGGACGCTAGCGGGGGTTACCAAGAGACCCAGTACTTC. It yields the protein CASSPDASGGYQETQYF. The genes are TRBV18 and TRBJ2-5; 10 bases match TRBD2. The length of the CDR3 is 17 residues. CDR1 and CDR2 (germline): KGHSH, LQKENI. With 3 bases clipped from V and 0 bases from J, the junction kept 7 bases outside the gene matches.

The chain couples TRBV5-5 to TRBJ2-1; no clear D. This CDR3 region has 15 residues. The germline V gene has CDR1 SGHKS and CDR2 YYEKEE (reference sequence). Deletions cut 0 bases from V and 0 bases from J, with 7 bases between. The CDR3 loop reads CASSLETSSYNEQFF. The CDR3 coding sequence is TGTGCCAGCAGCTTGGAAACAAGCTCCTACAATGAGCAGTTCTTC. The full variable domain, completed using reference TRBV5-5 and TRBJ2-1, is DAGVTQSPTHLIKTRGQQVTLRCSPISGHKSVSWYQQVLGQGPQFIFQYYEKEERGRGNFPDRFSARQFPNYSSELNVNALLLGDSALYLCASSLETSSYNEQFFGPGTRLTVL.

The chain carries TRBV5-1 and TRBJ2-7; 9 nucleotides align to TRBD1. The CDR3 runs to 14 residues. Germline V CDR1 and CDR2: SGHRS, YFSETQ. J lost 6 bases, V lost 4 bases, and 8 bases had no gene match. The chain's CDR3 is CASSPTGTGSEQYF. In DNA, the CDR3 is TGCGCCAGCAGCCCGACCGGGACAGGGTCCGAGCAGTACTTC.

The rearrangement uses TRBV30 and TRBJ1-1, with 9 positions matching TRBD1. V dropped 2 bases and J dropped 5; count of bases not matched to a gene: 6. Germline V gives CDR1 GTSNPN, CDR2 SVGIG (reference sequence). The CDR3 loop spans 14 amino acids. The CDR3 region has the DNA TGTGCCTGGAGTAGGGACAGGGAAAGAACTGAAGCTTTCTTT. Amino acid sequence: CAWSRDRERTEAFF.

CDR3 bases: TGTGCCAGCAGCCCGGGGGGGCAATACGAGCAGTACTTC. Its translation: CASSPGGQYEQYF. V usage is TRBV7-3 and J usage is TRBJ2-7; TRBD2 agrees at 8 bases. V lost 5 bases to trimming and J lost 4 bases; unmatched junction nucleotides: 4. CDR1 SGHTA and CDR2 FQGTGA come from the germline V gene. This CDR3 spans 13 amino acids. Using reference TRBV7-3 and TRBJ2-7 for the parts outside the CDR3, the full variable domain is GAGVSQTPSNKVTEKGKYVELRCDPISGHTALYWYRQSLGQGPEFLIYFQGTGAADDSGLPNDRFFAVRPEGSVSTLKIQRTERGDSAVYLCASSPGGQYEQYFGPGTRLTVT.

This chain connects TRBV7-2 to TRBJ2-1; the match to TRBD2 covers 8 bases. Unmatched junction bases numbered 5, after V lost 2 bases and J lost 8 bases. The CDR3 consists of 14 residues. CDR1 SGHTA and CDR2 FQGNSA come from the germline V gene. The CDR3 loop is CASSLRPGGYEQFF. The CDR3 DNA follows: TGTGCCAGCAGCTTAAGACCGGGGGGGTATGAGCAGTTCTTC.

This chain links TRBV12-5 with TRBJ2-7, with D possibly being TRBD1 (6 bases). The CDR3 totals 14 residues. Trimming took 6 bases from V and 4 from J, leaving 16 bases between them. The V gene's germline CDR1 is LGHNT and CDR2 FRNRAP. Here the CDR3 DNA reads TGTGCTAGTGGCGCTACAGGGAGTCATTACGAGCAGTACTTC. Translating gives CASGATGSHYEQYF.

The V gene is TRBV6-5, the J gene TRBJ2-7; TRBD2 might be the D (7 bases). Trimming stripped 3 bases from V and 3 bases from J, with 15 bases between. The CDR3 length is 15 residues. Germline V CDR1 and CDR2: MNHEY, SVGAGI. CDR3 nucleotides: TGTGCCAGCAGTTATGACCCGGGGGGCGGCTACGAGCAGTACTTC. This translates into CASSYDPGGGYEQYF.

This rearrangement joins TRBV7-9 to TRBJ1-2, with 8 bases identical to TRBD1. Trimming removed 8 bases from V and 8 bases from J; junction bases left unmatched: 10. Germline CDR1 reads SEHNR; CDR2 reads FQNEAQ (reference sequence). The CDR3 sequence is 13 residues long. The CDR3 DNA reads TGTGCCAGCGGGTTGGGACAGGCTACCGGCTACACCTTC. It codes for CASGLGQATGYTF.

The V gene is TRBV6-2 or TRBV6-3, the J gene TRBJ1-1, with TRBD1 matching over 7 bases. With V trimmed by 2 bases and J by 4 bases, 4 bases remained unmatched. CDR1 is MNHEY, CDR2 SVGEGT, per germline. The CDR3 contains 14 residues. CDR3 loop: CASSYTGVGTEAFF. Written as DNA, the CDR3 is TGTGCCAGCAGTTACACAGGGGTTGGCACTGAAGCTTTCTTT.

The chain links TRBV10-3 to TRBJ2-3; D is uncertain. Deletions cut 10 bases from V and 4 bases from J, with 21 bases between. This CDR3 comprises 15 residues. Germline V gives CDR1 ENHRY, CDR2 SYGVKD. The CDR3 loop reads CATTSNEDSADTQYF. In DNA, the CDR3 is TGTGCCACCACTTCCAATGAGGATAGTGCAGATACGCAGTATTTT.

The chain is built from TRBV19 and TRBJ1-2; a possible D gene is TRBD1 (5 bases). The CDR3 is made up of 15 amino acids. The V gene lost 1 base and the J gene lost 8 bases, with 17 bases spanning the gap. Germline V lookup: CDR1 LNHDA, CDR2 SQIVND (reference sequence). The CDR3 protein is CASSIGGGVRIGYTF. The CDR3 DNA follows: TGTGCCAGTAGTATAGGGGGAGGGGTAAGGATCGGCTACACCTTC.